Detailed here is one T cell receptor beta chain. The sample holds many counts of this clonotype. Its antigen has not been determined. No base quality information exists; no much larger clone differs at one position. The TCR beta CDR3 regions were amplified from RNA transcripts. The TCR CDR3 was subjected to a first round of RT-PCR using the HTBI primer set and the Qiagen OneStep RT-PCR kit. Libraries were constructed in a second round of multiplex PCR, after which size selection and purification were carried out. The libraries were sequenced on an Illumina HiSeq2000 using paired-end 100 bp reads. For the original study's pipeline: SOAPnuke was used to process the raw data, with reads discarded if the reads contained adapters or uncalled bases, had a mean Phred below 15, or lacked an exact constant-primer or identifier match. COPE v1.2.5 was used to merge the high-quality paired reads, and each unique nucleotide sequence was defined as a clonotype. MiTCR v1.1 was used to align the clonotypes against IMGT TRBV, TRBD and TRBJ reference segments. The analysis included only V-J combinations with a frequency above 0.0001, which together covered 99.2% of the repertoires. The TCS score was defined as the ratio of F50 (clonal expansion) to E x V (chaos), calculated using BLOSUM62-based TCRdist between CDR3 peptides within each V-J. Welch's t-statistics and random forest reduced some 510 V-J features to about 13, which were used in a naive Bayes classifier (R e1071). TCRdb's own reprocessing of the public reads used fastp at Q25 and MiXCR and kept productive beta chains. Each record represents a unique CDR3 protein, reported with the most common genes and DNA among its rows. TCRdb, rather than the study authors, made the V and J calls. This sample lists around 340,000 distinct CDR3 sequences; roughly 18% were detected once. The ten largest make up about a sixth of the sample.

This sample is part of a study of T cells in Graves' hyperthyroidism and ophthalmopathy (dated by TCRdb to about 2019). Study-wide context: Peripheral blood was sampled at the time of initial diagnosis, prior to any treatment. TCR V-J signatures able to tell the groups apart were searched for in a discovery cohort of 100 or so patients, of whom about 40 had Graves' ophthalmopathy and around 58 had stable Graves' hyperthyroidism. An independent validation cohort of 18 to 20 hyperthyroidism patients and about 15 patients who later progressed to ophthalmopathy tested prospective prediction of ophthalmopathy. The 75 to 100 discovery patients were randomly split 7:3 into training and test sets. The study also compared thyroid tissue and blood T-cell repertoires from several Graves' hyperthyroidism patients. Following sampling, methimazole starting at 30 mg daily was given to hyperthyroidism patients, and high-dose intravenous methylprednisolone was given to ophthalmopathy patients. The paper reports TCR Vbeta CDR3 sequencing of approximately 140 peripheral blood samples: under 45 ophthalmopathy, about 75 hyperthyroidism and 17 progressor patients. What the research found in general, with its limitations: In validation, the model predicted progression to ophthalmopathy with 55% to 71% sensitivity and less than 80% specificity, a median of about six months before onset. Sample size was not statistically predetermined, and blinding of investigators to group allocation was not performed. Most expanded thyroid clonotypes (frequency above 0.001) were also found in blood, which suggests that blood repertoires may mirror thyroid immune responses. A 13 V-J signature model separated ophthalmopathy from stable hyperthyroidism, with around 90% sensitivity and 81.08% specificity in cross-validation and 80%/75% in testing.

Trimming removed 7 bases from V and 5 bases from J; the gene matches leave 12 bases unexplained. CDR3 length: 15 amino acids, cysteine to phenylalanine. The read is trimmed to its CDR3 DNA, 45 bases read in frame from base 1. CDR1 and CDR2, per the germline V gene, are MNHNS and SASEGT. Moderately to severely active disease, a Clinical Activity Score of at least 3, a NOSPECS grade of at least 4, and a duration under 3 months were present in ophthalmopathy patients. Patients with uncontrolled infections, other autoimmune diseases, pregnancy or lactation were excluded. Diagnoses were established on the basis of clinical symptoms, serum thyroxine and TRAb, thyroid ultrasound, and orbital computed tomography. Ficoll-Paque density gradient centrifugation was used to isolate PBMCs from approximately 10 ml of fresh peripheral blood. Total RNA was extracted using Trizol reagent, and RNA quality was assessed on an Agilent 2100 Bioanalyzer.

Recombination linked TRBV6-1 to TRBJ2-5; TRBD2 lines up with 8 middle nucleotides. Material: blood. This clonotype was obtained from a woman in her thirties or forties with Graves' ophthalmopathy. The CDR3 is CASTERGGPSETQYF. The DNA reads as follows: TGTGCCAGCACGGAACGGGGGGGACCTAGCGAGACCCAGTACTTC.